The 32 T cell receptor beta chains in this list originate from one sample, sequenced in a study of control samples from healthy donors and cancer patients. The assay was immunoSEQ multiplex PCR, and TCRdb's table has in-frame clones only and misses some. Altogether under 85,000 clones are present, roughly 87% being singletons, with the ten largest covering around 5.5%. The sequenced sample was PBMCs. The receptors were gathered from a man in his 60s with colorectal cancer.

The chain combines TRBV6-2 or TRBV6-3 with TRBJ1-1; TRBD1 aligns across 8 bases. This CDR3 comprises 15 residues. V lost 2 bases, J lost 5 bases, and 7 bases stayed unmatched. The germline CDR1 and CDR2 sequences are MNHEY and SVGEGT. Here the CDR3 reads CASSYITGQATEAFF. CDR3 nucleotide sequence: TGTGCCAGCAGTTACATCACGGGACAGGCAACTGAAGCTTTCTTT.

The chain is built from TRBV11-1 and TRBJ2-3; the D gene is possibly TRBD2 (6 bases). Germline values: CDR1 SGHAT, CDR2 FQDESV (reference sequence). Trimming pared 5 bases from V and 1 base from J, leaving 16 bases between. This CDR3 has 16 amino acids. CDR3 in DNA: TGTGCCAGCAGCCGGACGGCGGGACTCGGCACAGATACGCAGTATTTT. This encodes CASSRTAGLGTDTQYF.

The J gene is TRBJ1-1, the V gene TRBV6-5; no reliable D call. V was trimmed by 6 bases and J by 8 bases, leaving 16 bases between them. In germline, CDR1 is MNHEY, CDR2 SVGAGI. The CDR3 is 13 residues long. The CDR3 DNA is TGTGCCAGCAGCAGGAAGATCCCCGGGGAAGCTTTCTTT. Protein product: CASSRKIPGEAFF.

The chain combines TRBV4-2 with TRBJ1-2, with D maybe TRBD1 (6 bases). V was cut by 1 base and J by 8 bases, with 14 bases left in between. Germline CDR1 reads LGHNA; CDR2 reads YNFKEQ. This CDR3 is built from 14 residues. The CDR3 DNA sequence: TGTGCCAGCAGCCAAGTAGACAGGCCAGGGGGCTACACCTTC. Translating gives CASSQVDRPGGYTF.

This CDR3 is CASNHGGLGTEAFF. DNA of the CDR3: TGTGCCAGCAACCATGGGGGCCTGGGCACTGAAGCTTTCTTT. This chain uses TRBV27 with TRBJ1-1; maybe TRBD1 (6 bases). V lost 7 bases and J 4 bases, leaving 16 bases between the germline ends. Germline CDR1 MNHEY, CDR2 SMNVEV (reference sequence). The CDR3 totals 14 residues.

The gene calls are TRBV5-4 and TRBJ2-5; tentatively, D is TRBD1 (6 bases). The CDR3 has 15 amino acids. The germline gives CDR1 SGHNT, CDR2 YYREEE (reference sequence). Trimming removed 3 bases from V and 7 bases from J, with 19 bases in between. This chain's CDR3 is CASSSDSETPGTQYF. In DNA form, the CDR3 reads TGTGCCAGCAGCTCGGACAGTGAGACCCCAGGGACCCAGTACTTC.

This rearrangement joins TRBV12-3 or TRBV12-4 to TRBJ1-1; the D is unclear. The CDR3 has 11 residues. With 7 bases removed from V and 4 bases from J, the gap between germline ends came to 7 bases. In DNA, the CDR3 is TGTGCCAGCACCGAGTTCACTGAAGCTTTCTTT. Its protein is CASTEFTEAFF.

This clone was observed a handful of times. V and J are TRBV6-2 or TRBV6-3 and TRBJ1-1; no reliable D call. The V end lost 2 bases, the J end lost 1 base, and 5 bases lay between the germline ends. From germline, CDR1 is MNHEY and CDR2 SVGEGT. The CDR3 contains 13 residues. CDR3 DNA: TGTGCCAGCAGTTACCTCCGGAACACTGAAGCTTTCTTT. It yields the protein CASSYLRNTEAFF.

This clone was detected only once. DNA for the CDR3: TGTGCCTGGAGTGGCAGAAAGAACACTGAAGCTTTCTTT. Protein: CAWSGRKNTEAFF. The chain has TRBV30 and TRBJ1-1; D gene uncertain. CDR3 length: 13 amino acids. V lost 1 base to trimming and J lost 1 base, with 7 bases between them. Germline CDR1 GTSNPN, CDR2 SVGIG (reference sequence). Drawing the rest from reference TRBV30 and TRBJ1-1, the complete variable domain is SQTIHQWPATLVQPVGSPLSLECTVEGTSNPNLYWYRQAAGRGLQLLFYSVGIGQISSEVPQNLSASRPQDRQFILSSKKLLLSDSGFYLCAWSGRKNTEAFFGQGTRLTVV.

This rearrangement joins TRBV5-4 to TRBJ2-7; 8 bases are a match to TRBD2. V trimming: 0 bases; J trimming: 6 bases; junction bases outside the gene matches: 11. CDR1 SGHNT and CDR2 YYREEE come from the germline V gene (reference sequence). This CDR3 is 16 amino acids long. The CDR3 region has the DNA TGTGCCAGCAGCTTGGATTTGTCTAGCGGGTTGGGCGAGCAGTACTTC. It translates to CASSLDLSSGLGEQYF.

This clone was observed a few times. The chain uses TRBV5-1 and TRBJ1-2; D is unclear. This CDR3 has 13 residues. CDR1 is SGHRS, CDR2 YFSETQ, per germline. V was trimmed by 2 bases and J by 1 base, leaving 6 bases between them. CDR3 nucleotides: TGCGCCAGCAGCTTAACAAGTAACTATGGCTACACCTTC. It encodes CASSLTSNYGYTF. Filled out from reference TRBV5-1 and TRBJ1-2, the complete variable domain reads KAGVTQTPRYLIKTRGQQVTLSCSPISGHRSVSWYQQTPGQGLQFLFEYFSETQRNKGNFPGRFSGRQFSNSRSEMNVSTLELGDSALYLCASSLTSNYGYTFGSGTRLTVV.

This clone was counted between two and nine times. The rearrangement joins TRBV7-9 to TRBJ1-1; D call uncertain. Trimming took off 6 bases at V and 1 base at J, with 12 bases between the two ends. CDR1 and CDR2 (germline): SEHNR, FQNEAQ (reference sequence). The CDR3 length is 14 residues. In nucleotides, the CDR3 is TGTGCCAGCAGGCCTCGGGAGACGAACACTGAAGCTTTCTTT. Translation gives CASRPRETNTEAFF. The full variable domain, in which reference TRBV7-9 and TRBJ1-1 provide the parts outside the CDR3, is DTGVSQNPRHKITKRGQNVTFRCDPISEHNRLYWYRQTLGQGPEFLTYFQNEAQLEKSRLLSDRFSAERPKGSFSTLEIQRTEQGDSAMYLCASRPRETNTEAFFGQGTRLTVV.

The gene calls are TRBV30 and TRBJ2-7, with 8 bases that match TRBD1. The CDR3 spans 13 residues. Germline V gives CDR1 GTSNPN, CDR2 SVGIG (reference sequence). J gave up 7 bases and V 3 bases, and 8 bases lay outside the gene matches. The CDR3 DNA reads as TGTGCCTGGAGCCCCCCAACAGGGGGAGAGCAGTACTTC. As protein: CAWSPPTGGEQYF. The full variable domain, rest sourced from reference TRBV30 and TRBJ2-7, is SQTIHQWPATLVQPVGSPLSLECTVEGTSNPNLYWYRQAAGRGLQLLFYSVGIGQISSEVPQNLSASRPQDRQFILSSKKLLLSDSGFYLCAWSPPTGGEQYFGPGTRLTVT.

The gene calls are TRBV7-9 and TRBJ2-7; D is possibly TRBD1 (5 bases). The ends were cut back, 3 bases at V and 9 bases at J, with 9 bases in the middle. The CDR3 loop spans 11 amino acids. Germline V gene lookup returns CDR1 SEHNR and CDR2 FQNEAQ (reference sequence). The CDR3 sequence is CASSLGRVQYF. CDR3 sequence (DNA): TGTGCCAGCAGCTTGGGGCGTGTGCAGTACTTC. The full variable domain, with the rest looked up from reference TRBV7-9 and TRBJ2-7, is DTGVSQNPRHKITKRGQNVTFRCDPISEHNRLYWYRQTLGQGPEFLTYFQNEAQLEKSRLLSDRFSAERPKGSFSTLEIQRTEQGDSAMYLCASSLGRVQYFGPGTRLTVT.

This clone was counted once. The chain employs TRBV7-6 and TRBJ2-7; tentatively, D is TRBD2 (5 bases). CDR3 length: 15 residues. Germline assignment: CDR1 SGHVS and CDR2 FNYEAQ. V dropped 1 base and J dropped 0 bases, with 10 bases sitting between them. The CDR3 bases are TGTGCCAGCAGCTTAGAGAGGGCGAGCTCCTACGAGCAGTACTTC. Protein sequence: CASSLERASSYEQYF.

V is TRBV11-2 and J is TRBJ2-1; 7 nucleotides line up with TRBD2. The CDR3 runs 17 residues. From germline, CDR1 is SGHAT and CDR2 FQNNGV. The V gene end was trimmed by 4 bases and the J gene end by 3 bases; junction bases not matched to a gene: 12. The CDR3: CASSSDRGGVGYNEQFF. As DNA, the CDR3 is TGTGCCAGCAGCTCCGACCGTGGGGGGGTTGGCTACAATGAGCAGTTCTTC.

DNA of the CDR3: TGTGCCAGCATAGACCCCGGAGGGAATGAGCAGTTCTTC. It translates to CASIDPGGNEQFF. The chain is built from TRBV28 and TRBJ2-1; D possibly corresponds to TRBD2 (6 bases). The germline gives CDR1 MDHEN, CDR2 SYDVKM. V lost 7 bases, J lost 7 bases, and 14 bases lay in between. The CDR3 is made up of 13 amino acids.

This chain uses TRBV7-3 with TRBJ2-5, with D perhaps being TRBD1 or TRBD2 (5 bases each). Germline CDR1 SGHTA, CDR2 FQGTGA. Trimming stripped 5 bases from V and 5 bases from J, with 18 bases between. CDR3 length equals 15 residues. The CDR3: CASSPQSGAWETQYF. CDR3 nucleotides: TGTGCCAGCAGCCCGCAGTCCGGGGCTTGGGAGACCCAGTACTTC.

The chain is built from TRBV9 and TRBJ2-7; 8 bases map to TRBD1. The V gene end was trimmed by 0 bases and the J gene end by 4 bases; junction bases not matched to a gene: 6. The CDR3 loop spans 15 amino acids. The germline CDR1 and CDR2 sequences are SGDLS and YYNGEE. The CDR3 loop is CASSVGTGGGYEQYF. CDR3 nucleotide sequence: TGTGCCAGCAGCGTAGGCACAGGGGGAGGTTACGAGCAGTACTTC.

The chain recombines TRBV6-5 with TRBJ1-4; no clear D. Germline CDR1 and CDR2: MNHEY and SVGAGI. Trimming stripped 5 bases from V and 3 bases from J, with 13 bases between. The CDR3 extends over 15 amino acids. The CDR3 DNA follows: TGTGCCAGCAGTACCCACGGGATCTCTAATGAAAAACTGTTTTTT. Its protein is CASSTHGISNEKLFF.

The chain joins TRBV5-4 to TRBJ1-2, with D hard to call. V was clipped by 7 bases and J by 4 bases, with 14 bases between them. The germline V gene has CDR1 SGHNT and CDR2 YYREEE (reference sequence). The length of the CDR3 is 13 residues. The CDR3 loop is CASSQDGVYGYTF. CDR3 DNA: TGTGCCAGCTCCCAAGACGGAGTCTATGGCTACACCTTC.

The chain has TRBV7-8 and TRBJ1-6; D remains unclear. The V end lost 4 bases, the J end lost 8 bases, and 12 bases lay between the germline ends. The CDR3 has 14 amino acids. Looked up from germline, CDR1 is SGHVS and CDR2 is FQNEAQ. CDR3 DNA: TGTGCCAGCAGCTCCCTCCGGGAAGATTCACCCCTCCACTTT. Protein sequence: CASSSLREDSPLHF.

The V gene is TRBV11-2, the J gene TRBJ2-4; D may be TRBD1 (6 bases). The V gene's germline CDR1 is SGHAT and CDR2 FQNNGV. Trimming shortened V by 4 bases and J by 0 bases, and 10 bases separated the two germline ends. CDR3 length: 15 amino acids. CDR3 bases: TGTGCCAGCAGCTCCACGACAGGAGCCAAAAACATTCAGTACTTC. Translation: CASSSTTGAKNIQYF.

The CDR3 is CASRRATGRTDTQYF. CDR3 in DNA: TGTGCCAGCAGGCGTGCGACAGGAAGAACAGATACGCAGTATTTT. The chain couples TRBV27 to TRBJ2-3, with D maybe TRBD1 (6 bases). CDR3 length: 15 residues. Germline V lookup: CDR1 MNHEY, CDR2 SMNVEV (reference sequence). V shed 6 bases and J shed 3 bases, with 16 bases lying between them.

In DNA, the CDR3 is TGCGCCAGCTCCCCCAACCGAGACGCCTCTGGAAACACCATATATTTT. It codes for CASSPNRDASGNTIYF. The chain combines TRBV10-2 with TRBJ1-3; D ambiguous. Germline V gene data show CDR1 as WSHSY and CDR2 as SAAADI. V was clipped by 8 bases and J by 0 bases, with 17 bases between them. The CDR3 is 16 amino acids.

CDR3 amino acids: CASSPSRETQYF. CDR3 nucleotide sequence: TGTGCCAGCTCACCCTCACGGGAGACCCAGTACTTC. V and J are TRBV18 and TRBJ2-5, with no clear D. The germline V and J ends were trimmed by 3 bases and 5 bases, with 7 bases remaining between them. Germline values: CDR1 KGHSH, CDR2 LQKENI. The CDR3 consists of 12 residues.

V is TRBV7-3 and J is TRBJ2-3, with 7 bases that match TRBD2. The germline V gene encodes CDR1 SGHTA and CDR2 FQGTGA. J lost 4 bases, V lost 5 bases, and 12 bases had no gene match. The CDR3 has 16 residues. The CDR3 coding sequence is TGTGCCAGCAGCCCCCGTGGGGGGGGTGCTTCAGATACGCAGTATTTT. This gives the protein CASSPRGGGASDTQYF.

V and J are TRBV5-4 and TRBJ2-2; D unclear. V was cut by 3 bases and J by 0 bases, with 12 bases left in between. Per the germline V gene, CDR1 is SGHNT and CDR2 is YYREEE (reference sequence). The CDR3 runs 16 residues. CDR3 nucleotide sequence: TGTGCCAGCAGCTCGGGCAGGAGAACGAACACCGGGGAGCTGTTTTTT. Protein sequence: CASSSGRRTNTGELFF.

The J gene is TRBJ2-5, the V gene TRBV7-2, with TRBD1 matching over 7 bases. Per germline, CDR1 SGHTA and CDR2 FQGNSA. This CDR3 contains 16 residues. Losses at the gene ends were 4 bases for V and 4 bases for J; bases not matched to a gene: 12. The CDR3 region has the DNA TGTGCCAGCAGCTCCAGGAAGACAGGGAGTTTAGAGACCCAGTACTTC. It yields the protein CASSSRKTGSLETQYF.

The V call is TRBV28, the J call TRBJ1-1, with D unresolved. The germline V gene encodes CDR1 MDHEN and CDR2 SYDVKM. The CDR3 has 10 amino acids. Trimming took 5 bases from V and 7 from J, leaving 5 bases between them. CDR3 residues: CASSGNEAFF. In nucleotides, the CDR3 is TGTGCCAGCAGTGGGAATGAAGCTTTCTTT.

V gene TRBV7-9 combines with J gene TRBJ2-7; D ambiguous. Trimming removed 1 base at V and 2 bases at J, with 6 bases between. From germline, CDR1 is SEHNR and CDR2 FQNEAQ (reference sequence). This CDR3 comprises 13 residues. The DNA for the CDR3 is TGTGCCAGCAGCTTAGACACAACCTACGAGCAGTACTTC. Protein sequence: CASSLDTTYEQYF.

In the case of this clone: One junction end disagrees with the germline gene, perhaps due to a read error. The chain employs TRBV12-3 or TRBV12-4 and TRBJ2-7, with 7 bases aligning to TRBD2. The CDR3 contains 12 residues. The CDR3 here is CASSPGGYGQYF. The CDR3 DNA reads TGTGCCAGCAGTCCCGGGGGGTACGGGCAGTACTTC.